Sequencing of this T cell receptor beta chain was carried out in a study of T cell responses to AZD1222 COVID-19 vaccine. Overall study findings and caveats: Vaccination with two AZD1222 doses was followed by a rise in Spike-specific TCR breadth and depth. Among AZD1222 vaccinees, only six were seropositive at baseline. CD4 TCRs covered the whole spike, strongest at regions 160-218 and 743-854.

There are 14 residues in the CDR3. Germline V gene sequence: CDR1 LGHDT, CDR2 YNNKEL (reference sequence). Trimming took 1 base from V and 2 from J; bases not matched to a gene: 1. Only in-frame clones appear in the TCRdb table, and some are missing; sequencing was by immunoSEQ multiplex PCR. The sample holds tens of thousands of clones, approximately 83% seen once. Regarding this clone: Its antigen remains unidentified.

The origin of this receptor is an adult in good health. The starting material was peripheral blood, obtained on day 0 of AZD1222 vaccination. V usage is TRBV3-1 (or the pseudogene TRBV3-2) and J usage is TRBJ1-2, with 7 positions matching TRBD1. CDR3: CASSQGTGNYGYTF. DNA for the CDR3: TGTGCCAGCAGCCAAGGGACAGGAAACTATGGCTACACCTTC.